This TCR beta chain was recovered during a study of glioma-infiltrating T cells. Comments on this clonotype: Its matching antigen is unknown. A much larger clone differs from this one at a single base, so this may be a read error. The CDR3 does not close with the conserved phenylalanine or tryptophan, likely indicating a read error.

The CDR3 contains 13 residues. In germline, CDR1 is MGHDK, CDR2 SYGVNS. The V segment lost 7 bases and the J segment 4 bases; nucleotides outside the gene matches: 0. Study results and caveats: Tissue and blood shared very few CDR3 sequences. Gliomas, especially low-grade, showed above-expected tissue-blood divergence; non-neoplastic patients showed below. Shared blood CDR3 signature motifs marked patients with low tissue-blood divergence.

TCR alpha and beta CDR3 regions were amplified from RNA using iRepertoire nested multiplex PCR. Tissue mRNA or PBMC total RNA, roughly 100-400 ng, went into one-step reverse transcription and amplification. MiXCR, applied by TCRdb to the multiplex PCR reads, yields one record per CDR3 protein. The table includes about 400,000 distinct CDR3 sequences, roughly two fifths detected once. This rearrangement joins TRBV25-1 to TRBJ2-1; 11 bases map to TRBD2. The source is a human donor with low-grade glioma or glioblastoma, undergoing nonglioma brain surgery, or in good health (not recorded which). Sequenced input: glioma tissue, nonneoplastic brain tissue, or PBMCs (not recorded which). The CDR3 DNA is TGTGCCAGCACTAGCGGGAGGTACAATGAGCAGTTCCTC. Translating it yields CASTSGRYNEQFL.